A selection of T cell receptor beta chains follows, all from one sample in a study of control samples from healthy donors and cancer patients. Data came from immunoSEQ multiplex PCR; TCRdb stores just in-frame clones and leaves some out. The sample shows just under 60,000 clones, roughly 90% of them seen only once. Source material: PBMCs. The receptors were gathered from a man aged 40-55 years with colorectal cancer. Both conserved end residues are part of each CDR3. Fields, in order: V gene, D gene, J gene, clone size, CDR3 protein, CDR3 DNA. D genes are given only for firm matches. Size values are once, few and many counts, or a class for expanded clones, and some rows have none.

TRBV12-5	-	TRBJ2-1	-	CASGLELAGSNEQFF	TGTGCTAGTGGTTTGGAACTAGCCGGGTCCAATGAGCAGTTCTTC
TRBV12-5	-	TRBJ2-1	-	CASGLSKYNEQFF	TGTGCTAGTGGTTTGAGCAAGTACAATGAGCAGTTCTTC
TRBV18	-	TRBJ2-4	-	CASSPNGDIQYF	TGTGCCAGCTCACCAAATGGAGACATTCAGTACTTC
TRBV7-2	-	TRBJ1-5	-	CASSLVGGGNQPQHF	TGTGCCAGCAGCTTAGTGGGTGGCGGCAATCAGCCCCAGCATTTT
TRBV6-5	-	TRBJ2-7	-	CASSTGGPGSYEQYF	TGTGCCAGCAGTACTGGCGGACCGGGCTCCTACGAGCAGTACTTC
TRBV19	-	TRBJ2-7	-	CASSPDVRELAQSSYEQYF	TGTGCCAGTAGTCCAGACGTGAGGGAGCTAGCGCAGAGCTCCTACGAGCAGTACTTC
TRBV7-9	-	TRBJ2-7	once	CASSLVIHEQYF	TGTGCCAGCAGCTTAGTTATCCACGAGCAGTACTTC
TRBV7-9	-	TRBJ2-3	once	CASSLRIHTDTQYF	TGTGCCAGCAGCCTTAGGATTCACACAGATACGCAGTATTTT
TRBV18	TRBD1	TRBJ1-2	-	CASSEDRTNYGYTF	TGTGCCAGCTCTGAGGACAGGACGAACTATGGCTACACCTTC
TRBV5-1	-	TRBJ1-5	-	CASSLEGGGEPQHF	TGCGCCAGCAGCTTGGAGGGGGGTGGGGAGCCCCAGCATTTT
TRBV5-1	TRBD1	TRBJ2-1	-	CASSSGDRLNEQFF	TGCGCCAGCAGCTCTGGGGACAGACTCAATGAGCAGTTCTTC
TRBV7-3	-	TRBJ1-5	-	CASSKGGSDQPQHF	TGTGCCAGCAGCAAAGGGGGATCTGATCAGCCCCAGCATTTT
TRBV9	TRBD1	TRBJ1-2	-	CASSVTGTENGYTF	TGTGCCAGCAGCGTCACCGGGACAGAAAATGGCTACACCTTC
TRBV7-2	TRBD1	TRBJ1-2	-	CASSLRQGMWGYTF	TGTGCCAGCAGCTTAAGACAGGGGATGTGGGGCTACACCTTC
TRBV6-6	-	TRBJ1-2	-	CASSYGASPYGYTF	TGTGCCAGCAGTTACGGCGCTTCCCCATATGGCTACACCTTC
TRBV7-2	-	TRBJ2-3	once	CASSPGGRGRDTQYF	TGTGCCAGCAGCCCCGGCGGCCGGGGAAGAGATACGCAGTATTTT
TRBV2	-	TRBJ1-5	-	CASSDVLLRTSNQPQHF	TGTGCCAGCAGTGACGTCTTATTAAGGACTAGCAATCAGCCCCAGCATTTT
TRBV2	-	TRBJ1-5	-	CASKKVIGGNQPQHF	TGTGCCAGCAAGAAGGTGATAGGGGGAAATCAGCCCCAGCATTTT
TRBV6-6	TRBD1	TRBJ2-5	-	CASNPTGIGETQYF	TGTGCCAGCAACCCGACAGGGATCGGGGAGACCCAGTACTTC
TRBV2	TRBD1	TRBJ1-6	-	CASQGQTYNSPLHF	TGTGCCAGTCAGGGACAGACCTATAATTCACCCCTCCACTTT
TRBV5-1	-	TRBJ2-6	-	CASSLAPKPGANVLTF	TGCGCCAGCAGCTTGGCCCCCAAACCTGGGGCCAACGTCCTGACTTTC
TRBV7-2	-	TRBJ2-1	-	CASSFPPSREQFF	TGTGCCAGCAGCTTCCCCCCCTCCAGGGAGCAGTTCTTC
TRBV7-9	TRBD2	TRBJ2-3	-	CASSLDGGATDTQYF	TGTGCCAGCAGCTTAGACGGGGGGGCCACAGATACGCAGTATTTT
TRBV9	-	TRBJ2-2	-	CASSPWQSNTGELFF	TGTGCCAGCAGCCCCTGGCAATCGAACACCGGGGAGCTGTTTTTT
TRBV2	TRBD1	TRBJ2-7	few	CASIFRDRGYEQYF	TGTGCCAGCATTTTTCGGGACAGGGGGTACGAGCAGTACTTC